A single sample is the source of the 26 T cell receptor beta chains below, sequenced in a study of CD8 T cells in ankylosing spondylitis. TCRdb re-derived calls from the 5' RACE reads in MiXCR, one entry per CDR3 protein. The sample records 250,000 or so distinct CDR3 sequences, approximately 20% being singletons. Sequenced input: blood, either unsorted or a sorted T cell fraction (not recorded which). The receptors here all came from a male donor with ankylosing spondylitis or in good health (not recorded which).

The chain is built from TRBV29-1 and TRBJ2-2, with 11 bases that match TRBD2. This CDR3 is 16 amino acids long. V lost 0 bases and J lost 5; bases outside the gene matches: 5. Germline-derived CDR1 and CDR2 are SQVTM and ANQGSEA. Written as DNA, the CDR3 is TGCAGCGTTGAAGATAGCGGGAGGGCCGGGACCGGGGAGCTGTTTTTT. Translation gives CSVEDSGRAGTGELFF.

A few counts support this clonotype. The chain recombines TRBV29-1 with TRBJ2-5, with D perhaps given as TRBD1 or TRBD2 (6 bases each). Germline CDR1 and CDR2: SQVTM and ANQGSEA. V gave up 4 bases and J gave up 4 bases, with 13 bases separating them. This CDR3 comprises 13 residues. CDR3 sequence: CSVVARGGETQYF. The CDR3 DNA follows: TGCAGCGTTGTCGCCAGGGGAGGAGAGACCCAGTACTTC.

This clonotype was seen a few times. This rearrangement joins TRBV27 to TRBJ1-4, with 7 positions matching TRBD1. Germline V gives CDR1 MNHEY, CDR2 SMNVEV (reference sequence). The CDR3 has 16 amino acids. The trim removed 5 bases at V and 8 bases at J, leaving 14 bases unmatched. The CDR3 bases are TGTGCCAGCAGTCCCACGGTGCAGGGGGTTGGAGAAAAACTGTTTTTT. It specifies CASSPTVQGVGEKLFF.

The CDR3 DNA is TGTGCCAGCAGCAACAGACTAGCGGTCTACGAGCAGTACTTC. Its protein is CASSNRLAVYEQYF. The rearrangement uses TRBV7-9 and TRBJ2-7; TRBD2 aligns across 9 bases. The CDR3 contains 14 residues. The germline gives CDR1 SEHNR, CDR2 FQNEAQ (reference sequence). The V segment lost 5 bases and the J segment 3 bases; nucleotides outside the gene matches: 5.

In its sample, this clonotype was seen a few times. CDR3 sequence (DNA): TGTGCCAGCAGCTTTTCCTCGGACTACGAGCAGTACTTC. Its translation: CASSFSSDYEQYF. The V and J genes are TRBV11-2 and TRBJ2-7; D is unclear. Trimming cost V 3 bases and J 3 bases, with 9 bases left between them. This CDR3 has 13 amino acids. Germline V gene data show CDR1 as SGHAT and CDR2 as FQNNGV.

This rearrangement joins TRBV6-5 to TRBJ2-7, with 10 bases lining up with TRBD2. Germline V gene data show CDR1 as MNHEY and CDR2 as SVGAGI. Trimming cost V 0 bases and J 5 bases; bases outside gene matches: 4. The CDR3 is 15 amino acids. The CDR3 here is CASSYSGLAGDEQYF. CDR3 sequence (DNA): TGTGCCAGCAGTTACTCAGGCCTAGCGGGGGACGAGCAGTACTTC.

For this clonotype: The CDR3 end shows no conserved phenylalanine or tryptophan, and so a read error is likely. The chain recombines TRBV20-1 with TRBJ1-1; D is unclear. V lost 5 bases and J lost 1, with 5 bases in between. This CDR3 comprises 11 residues. Per germline, CDR1 DFQATT and CDR2 SNEGSKA (reference sequence). The CDR3 protein is CSAPWNTEAFL. The CDR3 DNA follows: TGCAGTGCTCCCTGGAACACTGAAGCTTTCCTT.

This clonotype was detected a few times. The chain employs TRBV5-1 and TRBJ2-1; 8 bases fit TRBD2. V lost 0 bases and J lost 3; bases outside the gene matches: 8. The CDR3 runs 17 residues. Per germline, CDR1 SGHRS and CDR2 YFSETQ. This CDR3 is CASSLGTIAGHYNEQFF. CDR3 coding DNA: TGCGCCAGCAGCTTGGGCACTATAGCGGGACACTACAATGAGCAGTTCTTC.

This clonotype was found a few times. This rearrangement joins TRBV4-3 to TRBJ1-1; D ambiguous. The CDR3 spans 14 residues. Deletions cut 1 base from V and 1 base from J, with 7 bases between. Germline CDR1 reads LGHNA; CDR2 reads YSLEER. CDR3 amino acids: CASSQVRWNTEAFF. CDR3 DNA: TGCGCCAGCAGCCAAGTTCGTTGGAACACTGAAGCTTTCTTT.

This clonotype showed up many times. The V call is TRBV7-9, the J call TRBJ2-3; 7 nucleotides line up with TRBD1. The trim removed 4 bases at V and 6 bases at J, leaving 4 bases unmatched. The CDR3 is 13 residues long. Germline V lookup: CDR1 SEHNR, CDR2 FQNEAQ (reference sequence). The CDR3 loop reads CASSSDRVDTQYF. DNA for the CDR3: TGTGCCAGCAGCTCCGACAGGGTGGATACGCAGTATTTT. Together with reference TRBV7-9 and TRBJ2-3, the CDR3 gives the full variable domain: DTGVSQNPRHKITKRGQNVTFRCDPISEHNRLYWYRQTLGQGPEFLTYFQNEAQLEKSRLLSDRFSAERPKGSFSTLEIQRTEQGDSAMYLCASSSDRVDTQYFGPGTRLTVL.

The chain employs TRBV7-2 and TRBJ1-5, with a weak D call TRBD1 (6 bases). The V and J ends lost 2 bases and 6 bases respectively, with 14 bases between them. Germline CDR1 reads SGHTA; CDR2 reads FQGNSA. This CDR3 contains 15 residues. In nucleotides, the CDR3 is TGTGCCAGCAGCTTACTAACAGGGAGGGGTCAGCCCCAGCATTTT. This translates into CASSLLTGRGQPQHF.

The chain recombines TRBV20-1 with TRBJ2-1, with D unresolved. CDR1 is DFQATT, CDR2 SNEGSKA, per germline (reference sequence). CDR3 length equals 13 residues. V gave up 3 bases and J gave up 10 bases, with 16 bases separating them. In DNA, the CDR3 is TGCAGTGCTAGGACTGTGGCCGCGGCCGAGCAGTTCTTC. Protein sequence: CSARTVAAAEQFF.

The chain employs TRBV7-9 and TRBJ1-4; D unresolved. This CDR3 region has 16 residues. V was pared by 6 bases and J by 6 bases, with 20 bases between. Germline V gives CDR1 SEHNR, CDR2 FQNEAQ (reference sequence). The CDR3 protein is CASSSEGPVSDEKLFF. The CDR3 nucleotides are TGTGCCAGCAGTTCCGAGGGCCCGGTTAGTGATGAAAAACTGTTTTTT.

A few counts support this clonotype. V and J are TRBV7-3 and TRBJ2-5, with D perhaps matching TRBD2 (7 bases). Germline assignment: CDR1 SGHTA and CDR2 FQGTGA. CDR3 length equals 15 residues. The ends were cut back, 3 bases at V and 5 bases at J, with 16 bases in the middle. CDR3 sequence: CASSLLHREGETQYF. The CDR3 DNA is TGTGCCAGCAGCTTGCTACACAGGGAGGGCGAGACCCAGTACTTC.

This clonotype has a handful of counts. The genes are TRBV11-2 and TRBJ1-2, with D possibly matching TRBD1 (6 bases). V was pared by 1 base and J by 3 bases, with 12 bases between. This CDR3 has 15 amino acids. Germline loops: CDR1 SGHAT, CDR2 FQNNGV. CDR3 nucleotide sequence: TGTGCCAGCAGCTTAGGGGGGCTAGTCGACTATGGCTACACCTTC. This encodes CASSLGGLVDYGYTF.

This clonotype was found a few times. The chain combines TRBV5-1 with TRBJ2-1, with a weak D call TRBD1 (6 bases). Trimming took 4 bases from V and 8 from J, leaving 10 bases between them. Germline CDR1 reads SGHRS; CDR2 reads YFSETQ. The CDR3 length is 12 residues. The CDR3 DNA reads as TGCGCCAGCAGCCCACAGGGCTATGAGCAGTTCTTC. Translated: CASSPQGYEQFF.

This chain connects TRBV6-5 to TRBJ2-1; tentatively, D is TRBD2 (7 bases). This CDR3 has 15 amino acids. The germline CDR1 and CDR2 sequences are MNHEY and SVGAGI. Between the trimmed V and J ends, which lost 0 bases and 7 bases, there was a span of 13 bases. The CDR3 here is CASSYSGEGENEQFF. CDR3 nucleotide sequence: TGTGCCAGCAGTTACTCCGGGGAGGGGGAGAATGAGCAGTTCTTC.

The gene calls are TRBV19 and TRBJ2-1, with D possibly being TRBD1 or TRBD2 (6 bases each). Germline V lookup: CDR1 LNHDA, CDR2 SQIVND (reference sequence). With 3 bases removed from V and 5 bases from J, the gap between germline ends came to 11 bases. The CDR3 runs to 14 residues. The CDR3 nucleotides read TGTGCCAGTAGTATGGAGGGGGTGAACAATGAGCAGTTCTTC. Amino acid sequence: CASSMEGVNNEQFF.

This clonotype was recorded at least ten times. CDR3 sequence reads: CASSLRDRVYEQYF. The CDR3 DNA sequence: TGTGCCAGCAGTTTACGCGACAGGGTCTACGAGCAGTACTTC. The genes are TRBV27 and TRBJ2-7; 7 bases are a match to TRBD1. The CDR3 is made up of 14 amino acids. Germline V CDR1 and CDR2: MNHEY, SMNVEV (reference sequence). The ends lost 2 bases at V and 3 bases at J; junction bases unmatched: 4.

This clonotype was recorded a few times. The rearrangement uses TRBV4-1 and TRBJ1-5; D gene ambiguous. Germline CDR1 MGHRA, CDR2 YSYEKL. Trimming stripped 0 bases from V and 4 bases from J, with 10 bases between. This CDR3 comprises 15 residues. The CDR3 here is CASSQEGYGNQPQHF. CDR3 bases: TGCGCCAGCAGCCAAGAGGGGTACGGGAATCAGCCCCAGCATTTT.

This clonotype has more than one count but fewer than ten. This chain connects TRBV4-1 to TRBJ1-6; 7 nucleotides agree with TRBD1. The CDR3 is 15 amino acids. Germline V gene lookup returns CDR1 MGHRA and CDR2 YSYEKL. V dropped 3 bases and J dropped 7; count of bases not matched to a gene: 6. In DNA, the CDR3 is TGCGCCAGCAGCCAGGGGACAGTCGGAAATTCACCCCTCCACTTT. As protein: CASSQGTVGNSPLHF.

This clonotype showed up many times. This chain uses TRBV6-5 with TRBJ2-7; D is undetermined. Trimming took off 6 bases at V and 7 bases at J, with 10 bases between the two ends. The CDR3 has 11 residues. Per germline, CDR1 MNHEY and CDR2 SVGAGI. CDR3 sequence (DNA): TGTGCCAGCAGCTTTACTGGGGAGCAGTACTTC. Translated, it gives CASSFTGEQYF.

This clonotype has only a few counts. This chain joins TRBV5-5 and TRBJ1-5; TRBD1 agrees at 7 bases. The J segment lost 5 bases and the V segment lost 3 bases, leaving 8 bases of the junction unmatched. The germline gives CDR1 SGHKS, CDR2 YYEKEE (reference sequence). The CDR3 runs to 15 residues. The CDR3 is CASSSLTGSHQPQHF. The CDR3 DNA reads as TGTGCCAGCAGCTCCCTGACAGGGAGTCATCAGCCCCAGCATTTT.

This clonotype has a handful of counts. The chain links TRBV9 to TRBJ2-5; 7 bases fit TRBD2. Germline V gene data show CDR1 as SGDLS and CDR2 as YYNGEE. Trimming took 0 bases from V and 1 from J; bases not matched to a gene: 15. The CDR3 extends over 19 amino acids. CDR3 bases: TGTGCCAGCAGCGTAGAGGGGTGGGGGACTAACCAAAGCCAAGAGACCCAGTACTTC. Protein product: CASSVEGWGTNQSQETQYF.

In its sample, this clonotype was seen a few times. This rearrangement joins TRBV20-1 to TRBJ1-6, with D possibly matching TRBD1 (5 bases). Germline V gene data show CDR1 as DFQATT and CDR2 as SNEGSKA (reference sequence). Between the trimmed V and J ends, which lost 5 bases and 0 bases, there was a span of 11 bases. This CDR3 contains 15 residues. The CDR3 reads CSAWTPSSYNSPLHF. In nucleotides, the CDR3 is TGCAGTGCTTGGACACCGAGCTCCTATAATTCACCCCTCCACTTT.

This clonotype was seen a handful of times. The chain uses TRBV5-6 and TRBJ2-3; possible D gene TRBD1, 6 bases. Germline V gene sequence: CDR1 SGHDT, CDR2 YYEEEE. V lost 4 bases and J 2 bases, leaving 11 bases between the germline ends. This CDR3 region has 14 residues. CDR3 residues: CASSEDRATDTQYF. Written as DNA, the CDR3 is TGTGCCAGCAGCGAGGACAGAGCCACAGATACGCAGTATTTT.